These 25 T cell receptor beta chains were all obtained from the same sample, sequenced in a study of read filtering for tumor transcriptome and immune sequencing. The library was built from approximately 400 ng RNA with molecular barcoded adaptors for alpha/delta and beta/gamma chains. TCRdb reanalysed the reads using MiXCR and keeps one entry per CDR3 protein. The sample lists about 62,000 distinct CDR3 sequences, roughly 18% occurring once. What was sequenced was a population of CD138-negative cells sorted from bone marrow. Every receptor here comes from a donor at least 40 years old with multiple myeloma.

The table lists this clonotype with a few counts. The chain uses TRBV10-3 and TRBJ1-2; D perhaps matches TRBD1 (5 bases). The CDR3 covers 14 residues. From germline, CDR1 is ENHRY and CDR2 SYGVKD. V was cut by 2 bases and J by 6 bases, with 13 bases left in between. CDR3 loop: CAISETGPFDGYTF. The CDR3 DNA is TGTGCCATCAGTGAGACAGGTCCATTCGATGGCTACACCTTC.

This clonotype was counted only a few times. V gene TRBV3-1 combines with J gene TRBJ1-3; D might be TRBD1 (5 bases). The CDR3 spans 14 residues. The germline gives CDR1 LGHDT, CDR2 YNNKEL (reference sequence). V dropped 7 bases and J dropped 0 bases, with 10 bases sitting between them. The CDR3 DNA reads TGTGCCAGCATCGGACACGACTCTGGAAACACCATATATTTT. This translates into CASIGHDSGNTIYF.

On this clonotype: A read error may explain this, as a much larger clone is one base away. The chain links TRBV20-1 to TRBJ2-5; TRBD2 might be the D (5 bases). This CDR3 region has 12 residues. Germline values: CDR1 DFQATT, CDR2 SNEGSKA (reference sequence). CDR3 bases: TGCGGTGCCAGTACTAGGGAAGAGACCCAGTACTTC. It yields the protein CGASTREETQYF.

In this sample, this clonotype turned up many times. The chain joins TRBV7-3 to TRBJ2-2; unclear D gene. Germline lookup yields CDR1 SGHTA and CDR2 FQGTGA. CDR3 length equals 12 residues. Trimming pared 5 bases from V and 8 bases from J, leaving 9 bases between. The CDR3 nucleotides read TGTGCCAGCAGCCCCCAAGGAGGGGAGCTGTTTTTT. This translates into CASSPQGGELFF.

This clonotype was observed at least ten times. V and J are TRBV28 and TRBJ1-4; 8 positions match TRBD1. Germline CDR1 is MDHEN and CDR2 is SYDVKM. The CDR3 runs to 15 residues. V lost 1 base and J lost 8; bases outside the gene matches: 6. CDR3 sequence reads: CASSLLGQVEEKLFF. The CDR3 nucleotides are TGTGCCAGCAGTTTATTGGGACAGGTTGAGGAAAAACTGTTTTTT. The variable domain in full, completed from reference TRBV28 and TRBJ1-4, reads DVKVTQSSRYLVKRTGEKVFLECVQDMDHENMFWYRQDPGLGLRLIYFSYDVKMKEKGDIPEGYSVSREKKERFSLILESASTNQTSMYLCASSLLGQVEEKLFFGSGTQLSVL.

This clonotype was picked up a small number of times. V gene TRBV30 combines with J gene TRBJ1-2; 9 bases are a match to TRBD1. Germline CDR1 and CDR2: GTSNPN and SVGIG (reference sequence). Trimming took 5 bases from V and 4 from J; bases not matched to a gene: 8. This CDR3 has 14 amino acids. DNA of the CDR3: TGTGCCTGGGATAGGACAGGGGTGAGCTATGGCTACACCTTC. This translates into CAWDRTGVSYGYTF.

This clonotype has ten or more counts. The CDR3 region has the DNA TGTGCCAGCAGCTTGGGGCTACTAGCCGGGGAGCTGTTTTTT. Translating it yields CASSLGLLAGELFF. The chain uses TRBV5-6 and TRBJ2-2; D is possibly TRBD2 (5 bases). This CDR3 has 14 amino acids. The V and J ends lost 0 bases and 6 bases respectively, with 9 bases between them. Germline CDR1 and CDR2: SGHDT and YYEEEE.

This clonotype was seen ten or more times. This sequence joins TRBV7-3 and TRBJ2-2; TRBD1 is a possible D gene (6 bases). The CDR3 is 13 amino acids. Trimming removed 5 bases from V and 6 bases from J, with 10 bases in between. CDR1 is SGHTA, CDR2 FQGTGA, per germline. CDR3 amino acids: CASSPNRAGELFF. CDR3 bases: TGTGCCAGCAGCCCGAACAGGGCCGGGGAGCTGTTTTTT.

This clonotype was seen repeatedly, ten times or more. The chain has TRBV3-1 and TRBJ2-7; 9 nucleotides align to TRBD1. CDR1 is LGHDT and CDR2 is YNNKEL in the germline V gene (reference sequence). V trimming: 2 bases; J trimming: 6 bases; junction bases outside the gene matches: 8. The CDR3 contains 15 residues. In nucleotides, the CDR3 is TGTGCCAGCAGCCAATTATCGGGACAGGGCGGCGAGCAGTACTTC. This gives the protein CASSQLSGQGGEQYF.

This clonotype appeared many times. This chain links TRBV29-1 with TRBJ2-3; perhaps TRBD2 as D (6 bases). The CDR3 sequence is 15 residues long. Trimming stripped 2 bases from V and 1 base from J, with 13 bases between. Germline V gene lookup returns CDR1 SQVTM and CDR2 ANQGSEA. CDR3 amino acids: CSVEKASVGTDTQYF. DNA for the CDR3: TGCAGCGTTGAAAAGGCTAGCGTTGGCACAGATACGCAGTATTTT.

By share of the sample, this clonotype is medium-sized (0.01 to 0.1%). A junction end diverges from the germline sequence, so it may reflect a read error. The CDR3 DNA is TGCAGCGTTCCGGGACAGGGGAATTTC. The encoded protein is CSVPGQGNF. J is TRBJ2-1 and V is TRBV29-1; 10 nucleotides align to TRBD1. Germline CDR1 reads SQVTM; CDR2 reads ANQGSEA. The CDR3 has 9 amino acids.

This clonotype was picked up a small number of times. It may be a read error: a sequence one base away is much more abundant. The rearrangement uses TRBV11-2 and TRBJ2-7, with D perhaps matching TRBD1 (5 bases). Germline V CDR1 and CDR2: SGHAT, FQNNGV. This CDR3 has 13 amino acids. DNA of the CDR3: TGTGCCAGCAGCCCCTTGGGGCCAAGCGAGCGGTACTTC. Translated: CASSPLGPSERYF.

This clonotype has at least ten counts. This chain joins TRBV23-1 and TRBJ2-3; possibly TRBD2 for D (6 bases). TRBV23-1 counts as an open reading frame of uncertain function. V lost 0 bases, J lost 5 bases, and 27 bases lay in between. The CDR3 is 20 residues long. The CDR3: CASSQSRDSTHLGRVDTQYF. The CDR3 coding sequence is TGCGCCAGCAGTCAATCGCGGGACTCAACCCATCTTGGACGCGTAGATACGCAGTATTTT.

As regards this clonotype: With a much larger clone just one base away, this may be a read error. In this CDR3 the conserved last residue, phenylalanine or tryptophan, is missing, so a read error is likely. The CDR3 region has the DNA TGTGCCAGCAGCTTTGTCGGCGGGTCCTCACCCCTCCACTCT. Translating gives CASSFVGGSSPLHS. This chain connects TRBV12-3 or TRBV12-4 to TRBJ1-6; D is undetermined. Trimming removed 6 bases from V and 10 bases from J, with 16 bases in between. CDR3 length: 14 residues.

This clonotype was seen a few times. V gene TRBV23-1 combines with J gene TRBJ1-5; D may be TRBD1 (5 bases). TRBV23-1 is recorded as an ORF, its role being uncertain. V shed 10 bases and J shed 6 bases, with 19 bases lying between them. This CDR3 contains 14 residues. The CDR3 DNA follows: TGCGCCATCGAGACGAGGGGTGCAGTTCAGCCCCAGCATTTT. Amino acid sequence: CAIETRGAVQPQHF.

Comments on this clonotype: This may be a read error, as it is one base from a much larger clone. This sequence joins TRBV6-5 and TRBJ2-5; the match to TRBD2 covers 9 bases. The CDR3 totals 15 residues. Germline CDR1 MNHEY, CDR2 SVGAGI. With 5 bases clipped from V and 2 bases from J, the junction kept 6 bases outside the gene matches. CDR3 bases: TGTGCCAGCAGTGAGGCTAGCGGGGTTCAAGAGACCCAGTACTTC. As protein: CASSEASGVQETQYF.

With regard to this clonotype: The final CDR3 position lacks the conserved phenylalanine or tryptophan, pointing to a likely read error. The J gene is TRBJ2-1, the V gene TRBV5-4; D gene unclear. Germline CDR1 and CDR2: SGHNT and YYREEE (reference sequence). V lost 0 bases and J 4 bases, leaving 5 bases between the germline ends. The CDR3 is made up of 13 amino acids. Written as DNA, the CDR3 is TGTGCCAGCAGCTTGGAACAGTACAATGAGCAGTTCTAC. Its translation is CASSLEQYNEQFY.

This clonotype was observed at least ten times. V gene TRBV2 combines with J gene TRBJ2-3; D tentatively reads TRBD1 or TRBD2 (7 bases each). This CDR3 contains 16 residues. The germline gives CDR1 SNHLY, CDR2 FYNNEI. Trimming shortened V by 1 base and J by 2 bases, and 13 bases separated the two germline ends. This CDR3 is CASSEGQGGATDTQYF. Here the CDR3 DNA reads TGTGCCAGCAGTGAAGGACAGGGAGGGGCCACAGATACGCAGTATTTT.

The CDR3 here is CSVEDWEGSQSYEQYF. The CDR3 DNA sequence: TGCAGCGTTGAAGATTGGGAGGGGTCTCAATCATACGAGCAGTACTTC. The rearrangement uses TRBV29-1 and TRBJ2-7; the match to TRBD2 covers 7 bases. Germline assignment: CDR1 SQVTM and CDR2 ANQGSEA. With 0 bases clipped from V and 4 bases from J, the junction kept 12 bases outside the gene matches. This CDR3 region has 16 residues.

This clonotype was observed a handful of times. For the CDR3, the DNA is TGCGCCAGCACCTCGGGAGGGCAGTACACAGGTGAGCAGTTCTTC. It encodes CASTSGGQYTGEQFF. The chain recombines TRBV5-1 with TRBJ2-1; TRBD2 matches at 8 bases. The junction had 14 bases not matched to a gene; V was cut back by 6 bases and J by 9 bases. The CDR3 runs 15 residues. Germline V gene lookup returns CDR1 SGHRS and CDR2 YFSETQ.

This clonotype has just a few counts. The chain couples TRBV6-5 to TRBJ2-7, with D perhaps matching TRBD2 (6 bases). The germline gives CDR1 MNHEY, CDR2 SVGAGI. The V gene lost 5 bases and the J gene lost 1 base, with 12 bases spanning the gap. This CDR3 contains 14 residues. CDR3 in amino acids: CASSDGLLSYEQYF. The DNA for the CDR3 is TGTGCCAGCAGTGACGGACTACTTTCCTACGAGCAGTACTTC.

In this sample, this clonotype turned up a few times. The J gene is TRBJ1-5, the V gene TRBV19; D not certain. This CDR3 is 13 amino acids long. Germline assignment: CDR1 LNHDA and CDR2 SQIVND (reference sequence). Trimming cost V 5 bases and J 6 bases, with 11 bases left between them. The CDR3 reads CASSYSPGQPQHF. CDR3 DNA: TGTGCCAGTAGTTACTCTCCAGGTCAGCCCCAGCATTTT. Full variable domain (rest looked up from reference TRBV19 and TRBJ1-5): DGGITQSPKYLFRKEGQNVTLSCEQNLNHDAMYWYRQDPGQGLRLIYYSQIVNDFQKGDIAEGYSVSREKKESFPLTVTSAQKNPTAFYLCASSYSPGQPQHFGDGTRLSIL.

This clonotype was seen at least ten times. CDR3 protein: CASVASGQETQYF. For the CDR3, the DNA is TGTGCCAGCGTGGCTAGCGGACAAGAGACCCAGTACTTC. The chain carries TRBV7-6 and TRBJ2-5; 7 bases fit TRBD2. From germline, CDR1 is SGHVS and CDR2 FNYEAQ. The CDR3 runs 13 residues. Germline trimming cut 8 bases from V and 2 bases from J; bases unmatched to any gene: 5.

This clonotype was observed a few times. This chain joins TRBV29-1 and TRBJ2-7, with 10 bases matching TRBD1. The germline gives CDR1 SQVTM, CDR2 ANQGSEA. CDR3 length: 12 residues. The V segment lost 6 bases and the J segment 3 bases; nucleotides outside the gene matches: 2. The CDR3 here is CSVRTGGYEQYF. For the CDR3, the DNA is TGCAGCGTCCGGACAGGGGGCTACGAGCAGTACTTC.

This chain uses TRBV12-3 or TRBV12-4 with TRBJ1-1; the D gene is possibly TRBD1 (6 bases). This CDR3 spans 12 amino acids. Deletions cut 5 bases from V and 6 bases from J, with 10 bases between. CDR3 region: CASSPGVPEAFF. The CDR3 DNA sequence: TGTGCCAGCAGTCCAGGGGTCCCTGAAGCTTTCTTT.